The rows below give T cell receptor beta chains drawn from one sample of a study of shared clonotypes between healthy human individuals. Profiling relied on immunoSEQ multiplex PCR, and the TCRdb table lists in-frame clones only, not all of them. Among 2 million to 2.5 million clones listed, 95% were seen once. Sequencing was performed on naive CD4+ T cells sorted from blood. These receptors all come from a man aged 18 to 29 in good health. The conserved cysteine and the conserved F or W are not part of the CDR3 here. The order of the fields is J gene, V gene, CDR3 protein.

>TRBJ1-1|TRBV7-9
ASSPGSSMNTEAF
>TRBJ2-1|TRBV7-6
ASSWIEAGVGDEQF
>TRBJ1-3|TRBV10-3
AISGSMGYGNTIY
>TRBJ2-3|TRBV10-1
ASSEGTIPTTQY
>TRBJ1-2|TRBV6-1
ASSSGGPPNYGYT
>TRBJ1-1|TRBV5-1
ASSYTAPGTEAF
>TRBJ2-7|TRBV2
ATKGTETPYEQY
>TRBJ2-2|TRBV4-1
ASSQPDRGTTGELF
>TRBJ1-4|TRBV27
ASSISGTGGEKLF
>TRBJ2-3|TRBV5-1
ASSLTTGASTDTQY
>TRBJ1-3|TRBV11-2
ASSLLAFGSTIY
>TRBJ1-5|TRBV9
ASSVGAAENQPQH
>TRBJ2-7|TRBV7-8
ASSLEGVSEQY
>TRBJ2-7|TRBV6-5
ASSYARGYEQY
>TRBJ1-2|TRBV6-6
ASSYGHRPAGYT
>TRBJ1-4|TRBV2
ASSQDRALGKLF
>TRBJ2-7|TRBV5-6
ASSHWTGGTYEQY
>TRBJ2-7|TRBV6-6
ASSSVSGTYEQY
>TRBJ1-5|TRBV28
ASRRGGSNQPQH
>TRBJ2-1|TRBV10-1
ASSEGRRRTNEQF